These T cell receptor beta chains were read from a single sample in a study of cytomegalovirus exposure and HLA in healthy donors. Libraries were prepared by immunoSEQ multiplex PCR; TCRdb keeps only in-frame clonotypes and omits some of them. The table includes about 130,000 clones, around 80% detected once. Material: PBMCs. These TCRs come from a man aged 25-40 years in good health and CMV-seronegative. Both conserved end residues are trimmed from each CDR3. The order of the fields is J gene, V gene, D gene, clone size, CDR3 protein. D genes are given only for firm matches. Expanded clones get a size class; other rows say once, few or many, or leave the size out.

>TRBJ1-5|TRBV2|NA|NA
ASSDGADRGQPQH
>TRBJ1-1|TRBV28|TRBD1|NA
ASSSPGQGNTEAF
>TRBJ2-5|TRBV4-3|NA|few
ASSQDFAGQPAAQY
>TRBJ1-5|TRBV2|NA|few
ASSNINQPQH
>TRBJ2-7|TRBV6-5|NA|NA
ASSYSSGEFYEQY
>TRBJ1-6|TRBV19|TRBD1|NA
ASSPRQGYNSPLH
>TRBJ2-7|TRBV7-2|TRBD2|once
ASSSVGGSPFYEQY
>TRBJ1-6|TRBV25-1|NA|once
ASSVYGEYNSPLH
>TRBJ2-7|TRBV10-3|TRBD2|NA
ANAPHSSGRIEQY
>TRBJ1-4|TRBV28|TRBD1|NA
ASSIRDRGYRIANEKLF
>TRBJ2-5|TRBV20-1|NA|NA
SARPLETQY
>TRBJ2-2|TRBV4-3|NA|NA
ASSSPGVSTGELF
>TRBJ2-3|TRBV5-1|TRBD1|NA
ASSVDPRDSRSTDTQY
>TRBJ1-1|TRBV7-6|TRBD1|NA
ASSRTGGTEAF
>TRBJ2-7|TRBV27|NA|NA
ASSLTGFAYEQY
>TRBJ1-4|TRBV6-5|TRBD1|NA
ASSRDGTANEKLF
>TRBJ2-5|TRBV5-1|NA|NA
ASSLALEETQY
>TRBJ1-1|TRBV29-1|NA|NA
SAKTGSEAEAF
>TRBJ2-2|TRBV2|TRBD1|NA
ASSLGQGTGELF